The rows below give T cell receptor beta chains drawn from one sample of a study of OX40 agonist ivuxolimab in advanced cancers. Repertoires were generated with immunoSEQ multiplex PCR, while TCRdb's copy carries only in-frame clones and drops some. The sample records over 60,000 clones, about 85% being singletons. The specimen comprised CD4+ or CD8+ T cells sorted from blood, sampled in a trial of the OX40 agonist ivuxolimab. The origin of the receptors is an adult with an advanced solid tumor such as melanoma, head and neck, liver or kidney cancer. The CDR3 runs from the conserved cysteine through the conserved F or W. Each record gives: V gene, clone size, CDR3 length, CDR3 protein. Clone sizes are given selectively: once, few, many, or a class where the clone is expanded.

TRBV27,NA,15,CASSYGTPPTGTQYF
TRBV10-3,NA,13,CAIRGGLNTEAFF
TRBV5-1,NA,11,CASKESYEQYF
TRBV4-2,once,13,CASSQDNTYEQYF
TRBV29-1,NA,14,CSVEGGAANYGYTF
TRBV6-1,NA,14,CASRVVGQAYEQYF
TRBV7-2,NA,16,CASSLVQGNSGNTIYF
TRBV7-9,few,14,CASSLGRESYEQYF
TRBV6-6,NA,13,CASRTGGGKTQYF
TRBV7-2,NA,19,CASSSRTSGGIYSTDTQYF
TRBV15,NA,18,CATSRDYPRRGMNTEAFF
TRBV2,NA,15,CASSERGASLDEQYF
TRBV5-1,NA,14,CASSADSPTDTQYF
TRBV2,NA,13,CASTGQGDQPQHF
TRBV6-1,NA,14,CASRGDSLPSPLHF
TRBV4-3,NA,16,CASSQALGTNMEPQHF
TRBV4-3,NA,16,CASSRSTGVAGNTIYF
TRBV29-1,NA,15,CSVQSGTGWQETQYF
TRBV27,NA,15,CASSSRTGGVSGYTF
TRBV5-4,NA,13,CASSAGTEYGYTF
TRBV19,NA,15,CASSIWEGQNSPLHF
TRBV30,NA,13,CAWSPQPYYGYTF
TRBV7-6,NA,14,CASTPGSLNTEAFF
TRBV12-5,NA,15,CASGPQGARNQPQHF
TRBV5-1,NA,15,CASSLADRETGELFF
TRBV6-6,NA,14,CASSYGEPDYGYTF
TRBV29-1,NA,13,CSVTGRFQETQYF
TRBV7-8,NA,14,CASSRGGLDYGYTF
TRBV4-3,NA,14,CASSQDTGWGGYTF
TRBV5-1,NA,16,CASSLVSGIAKNIQYF
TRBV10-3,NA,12,CAISDLGETQYF
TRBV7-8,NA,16,CASSPANRVVTYEQYF
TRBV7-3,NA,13,CASSLRLVVTQYF
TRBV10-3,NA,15,CAISDVAGGHETQYF
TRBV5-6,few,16,CASSGGDRVSNQPQHF
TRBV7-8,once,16,CASSPFGGSTSYEQYF
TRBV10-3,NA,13,CAIGDRGQVGYTF
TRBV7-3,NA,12,CASSLYEDTQYF
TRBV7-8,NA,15,CASSLDLGGLSRVAF
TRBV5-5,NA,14,CASSTGLYTGELFF
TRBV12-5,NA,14,CASARHRSGETQYF
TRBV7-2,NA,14,CASRRDRGGNTIYF
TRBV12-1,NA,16,CASKWGGPRSGNTIYF
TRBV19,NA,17,CASSTRGAGGSTDTQYF
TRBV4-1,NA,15,CASSHTLSSYNEQFF
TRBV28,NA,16,CASRNPPSALTDTQYF
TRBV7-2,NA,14,CASLKGTGTYEQYF
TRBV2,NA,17,CASRDRGPGATNEKLFF
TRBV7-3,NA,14,CASSYHSNSNEQFF
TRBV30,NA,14,CAWNRGGGNEKLFF
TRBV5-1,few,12,CASSRGESEAFF
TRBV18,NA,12,CASSLDTYEQYF
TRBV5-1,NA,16,CASSPGTGGLNTEAFF
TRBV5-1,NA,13,CASSNRGQETQYF
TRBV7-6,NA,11,CASSTRETQYF
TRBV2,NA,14,CASSNRHRGETQYF
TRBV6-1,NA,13,CASIDPMDTEAFF